Each of the 8 T cell receptor beta chains below was sequenced from the same sample in a study of T-cell reconstitution after alpha-beta-depleted transplantation in children. Unique molecular identifiers were used in preparing the TCRbeta library. TCRdb reprocessed the PCR reads via MiXCR and lists one record per CDR3 protein. This table has fewer than 550,000 distinct CDR3 sequences, approximately 10% appearing once. The material sequenced was PBMCs from the stem cell graft donor, taken from the stem cell graft. The receptors were gathered from a human donor who donated a stem cell graft to a child with acute myeloid leukemia.

Concerning this clonotype itself: The junction and the germline gene differ at one end; a read error may be behind it. This sequence joins TRBV10-3 and TRBJ2-5; D gene uncertain. CDR1 ENHRY and CDR2 SYGVKD come from the germline V gene. This CDR3 comprises 14 residues. The CDR3: CAIKKVGDQETQYF. For the CDR3, the DNA is TGTGCCATCAAAAAAGTCGGAGACCAGGAGACCCAGTACTTC.

The gene calls are TRBV20-1 and TRBJ1-6; TRBD1 might be the D (6 bases). Germline V gene sequence: CDR1 DFQATT, CDR2 SNEGSKA (reference sequence). The CDR3 covers 14 residues. V shed 3 bases and J shed 11 bases, with 17 bases lying between them. The CDR3 nucleotides are TGCAGTGCTAGCGCCGGGACAAGGTCGGCACCCCTCCACTTT. It codes for CSASAGTRSAPLHF.

This clonotype has a handful of counts. The chain links TRBV20-1 to TRBJ2-5; possibly TRBD2 for D (5 bases). CDR3 length: 14 residues. V was shortened by 1 base and J by 2 bases, with 11 bases between the two germline ends. Germline values: CDR1 DFQATT, CDR2 SNEGSKA (reference sequence). The CDR3 loop is CSARGGALQETQYF. The CDR3 bases are TGCAGTGCTAGAGGGGGAGCGCTACAAGAGACCCAGTACTTC.

This clonotype turned up a few times. The chain uses TRBV7-2 and TRBJ1-1, with D perhaps TRBD1 (6 bases). In germline, CDR1 is SGHTA, CDR2 FQGNSA. This CDR3 spans 16 amino acids. Trimming took 5 bases from V and 0 from J, leaving 16 bases between them. CDR3 sequence: CASSPSRGQLNTEAFF. The CDR3 nucleotides read TGTGCCAGCAGCCCCTCCCGGGGACAATTGAACACTGAAGCTTTCTTT.

This clonotype occurred a few times. This chain connects TRBV4-2 to TRBJ1-5; D remains unclear. Germline-derived CDR1 and CDR2 are LGHNA and YNFKEQ. The germline V and J ends were trimmed by 0 bases and 3 bases, with 12 bases remaining between them. This CDR3 is built from 16 residues. CDR3 residues: CASSQELGEANQPQHF. The CDR3 coding sequence is TGTGCCAGCAGCCAAGAGCTCGGCGAGGCCAATCAGCCCCAGCATTTT.

The V gene is TRBV7-8, the J gene TRBJ2-1; TRBD2 aligns across 8 bases. This CDR3 has 16 residues. The ends lost 1 base at V and 5 bases at J; junction bases unmatched: 7. Germline values: CDR1 SGHVS, CDR2 FQNEAQ. CDR3 protein: CASSLGPGLGNNEQFF. CDR3 coding DNA: TGTGCCAGCAGCTTAGGGCCGGGACTAGGTAACAATGAGCAGTTCTTC.

This clonotype was detected ten times or more. This sequence joins TRBV29-1 and TRBJ1-1; D is ambiguous. The germline V and J ends were trimmed by 5 bases and 0 bases, with 1 base remaining between them. The CDR3 spans 10 residues. Germline V gene data show CDR1 as SQVTM and CDR2 as ANQGSEA. CDR3 sequence: CSVMNTEAFF. CDR3 nucleotide sequence: TGCAGCGTTATGAACACTGAAGCTTTCTTT.

The chain recombines TRBV29-1 with TRBJ1-1; weak D call: TRBD1 (5 bases). The CDR3 runs 13 residues. V was shortened by 6 bases and J by 3 bases, with 14 bases between the two germline ends. Germline-derived CDR1 and CDR2 are SQVTM and ANQGSEA. The CDR3 coding sequence is TGCAGCGTGGAGGGACGGCTCTACACTGAAGCTTTCTTT. It specifies CSVEGRLYTEAFF. The variable domain in full, completed from reference TRBV29-1 and TRBJ1-1, reads SAVISQKPSRDICQRGTSLTIQCQVDSQVTMMFWYRQQPGQSLTLIATANQGSEATYESGFVIDKFPISRPNLTFSTLTVSNMSPEDSSIYLCSVEGRLYTEAFFGQGTRLTVV.